This TCR beta chain was obtained from a study of graft-versus-host responses after intestinal transplantation. Across the study: All recipients got anti-thymocyte globulin induction, then tacrolimus and steroids for approximately 3 years.

For this clone: The antigen is not known.

Germline-derived CDR1 and CDR2 are LNHDA and SQIVND (reference sequence). V was shortened by 4 bases and J by 4 bases, with 10 bases between the two germline ends. The CDR3 contains 13 residues. TCRdb keeps only in-frame clones here, not all; method: immunoSEQ multiplex PCR. Among roughly 50,000 clones listed, 92% were seen once. Findings of the study overall: The authors found GvH clones in recipient marrow, some appearing first in ileum or blood.

This rearrangement joins TRBV19 to TRBJ1-2; D remains unclear. This TCR derives from a human donor who was the organ donor for an intestinal transplant. This specimen consisted of unstimulated CD4+ T cells sorted from spleen or lymph node cells, obtained before transplant. The CDR3 protein is CASSTTAFYGYTF. CDR3 bases: TGTGCCAGTAGTACGACGGCCTTCTATGGCTACACCTTC.